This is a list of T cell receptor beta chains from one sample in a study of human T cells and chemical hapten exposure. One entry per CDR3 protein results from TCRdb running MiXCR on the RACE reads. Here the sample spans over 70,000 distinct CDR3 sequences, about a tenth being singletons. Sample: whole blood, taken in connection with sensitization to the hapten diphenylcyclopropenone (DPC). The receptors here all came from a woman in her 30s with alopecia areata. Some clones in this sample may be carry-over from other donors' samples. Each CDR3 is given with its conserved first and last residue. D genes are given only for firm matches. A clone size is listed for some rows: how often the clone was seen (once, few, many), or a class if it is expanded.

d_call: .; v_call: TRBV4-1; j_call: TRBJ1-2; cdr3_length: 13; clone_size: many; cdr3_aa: CASSQEGLHGYTF; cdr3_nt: TGCGCCAGCAGCCAAGAGGGACTTCATGGCTACACCTTC
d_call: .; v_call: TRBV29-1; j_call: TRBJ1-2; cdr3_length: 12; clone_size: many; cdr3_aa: CSVESGVEGYTF; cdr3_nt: TGCAGCGTTGAATCAGGGGTAGAGGGCTACACCTTC
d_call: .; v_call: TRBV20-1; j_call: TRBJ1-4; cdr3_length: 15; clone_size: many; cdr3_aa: CSARDPGRGGEKLFF; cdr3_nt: TGCAGTGCTAGAGACCCGGGGAGGGGTGGTGAAAAACTGTTTTTT
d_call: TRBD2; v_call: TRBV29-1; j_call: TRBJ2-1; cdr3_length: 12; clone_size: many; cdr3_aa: CSGRLAGWEQFF; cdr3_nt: TGCAGCGGAAGACTAGCCGGTTGGGAGCAGTTCTTC
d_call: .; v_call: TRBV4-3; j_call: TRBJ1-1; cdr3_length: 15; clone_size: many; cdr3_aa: CASSQAPTGNTEAFF; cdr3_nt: TGCGCCAGCAGCCAAGCACCTACAGGGAACACTGAAGCTTTCTTT
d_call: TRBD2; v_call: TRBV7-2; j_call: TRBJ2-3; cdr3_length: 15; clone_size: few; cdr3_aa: CASSRGLAVTDTQYF; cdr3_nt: TGTGCCAGCAGCCGGGGACTAGCGGTCACAGATACGCAGTATTTT
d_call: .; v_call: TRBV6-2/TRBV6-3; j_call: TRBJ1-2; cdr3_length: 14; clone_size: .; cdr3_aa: CASISTVFNYGYTF; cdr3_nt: TGTGCCAGCATCTCGACAGTTTTTAACTATGGCTACACCTTC
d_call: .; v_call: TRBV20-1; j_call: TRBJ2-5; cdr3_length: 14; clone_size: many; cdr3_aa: CSARDRTESEPQYF; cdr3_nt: TGCAGTGCTAGAGATCGGACAGAATCTGAGCCCCAGTACTTC
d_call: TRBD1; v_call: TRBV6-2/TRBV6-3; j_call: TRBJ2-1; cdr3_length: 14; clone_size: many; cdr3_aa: CASRTGTGGLEQFF; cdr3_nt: TGTGCCAGCAGGACCGGGACAGGGGGTCTTGAGCAGTTCTTC
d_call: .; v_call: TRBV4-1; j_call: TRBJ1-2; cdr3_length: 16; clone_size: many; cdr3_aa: CASSQGRARGAYGYTF; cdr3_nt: TGCGCCAGCAGCCAAGGGCGGGCCCGGGGCGCCTATGGCTACACCTTC
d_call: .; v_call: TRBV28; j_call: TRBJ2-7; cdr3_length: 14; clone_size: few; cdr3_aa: CASSLAGIAYEQYF; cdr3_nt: TGTGCCAGCAGTTTAGCGGGTATAGCCTACGAGCAGTACTTC
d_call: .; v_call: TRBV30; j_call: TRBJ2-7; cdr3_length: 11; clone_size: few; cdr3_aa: CAWGVFREQYF; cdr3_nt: TGTGCCTGGGGGGTTTTTCGGGAGCAGTACTTC
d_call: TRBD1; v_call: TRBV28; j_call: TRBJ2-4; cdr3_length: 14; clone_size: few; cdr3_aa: CASSSTGASNIQYF; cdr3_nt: TGTGCCAGCAGTTCCACAGGGGCGTCGAACATTCAGTACTTC
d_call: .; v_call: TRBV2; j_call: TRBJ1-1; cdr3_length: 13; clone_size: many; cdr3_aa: CASSVIQNTEAFF; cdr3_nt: TGTGCCAGCAGTGTCATCCAGAACACTGAAGCTTTCTTT
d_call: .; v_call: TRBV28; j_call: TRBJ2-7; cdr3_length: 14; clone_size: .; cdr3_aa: CASSGPRGPYEQYF; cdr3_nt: TGTGCCAGCAGTGGGCCGCGGGGCCCCTACGAGCAGTACTTC
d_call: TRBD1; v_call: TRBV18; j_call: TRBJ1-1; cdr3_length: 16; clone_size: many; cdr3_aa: CASSPPWTGPYTEAFF; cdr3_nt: TGTGCCAGCTCACCACCCTGGACAGGACCTTACACTGAAGCTTTCTTT
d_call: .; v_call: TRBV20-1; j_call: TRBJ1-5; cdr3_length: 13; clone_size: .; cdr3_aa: CSTGGLTYQPQHF; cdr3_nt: TGCAGTACGGGGGGCCTTACTTATCAGCCCCAGCATTTT
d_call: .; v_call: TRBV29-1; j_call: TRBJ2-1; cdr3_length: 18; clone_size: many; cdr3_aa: CSVETPDRGVLSYNEQFF; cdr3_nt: TGCAGCGTTGAAACGCCAGACCGGGGCGTCCTGTCCTACAATGAGCAGTTCTTC
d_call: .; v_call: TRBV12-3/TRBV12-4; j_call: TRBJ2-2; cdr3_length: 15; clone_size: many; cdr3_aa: CASSLAQGNTGELFF; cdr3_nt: TGTGCCAGCAGTTTAGCTCAGGGGAACACCGGGGAGCTGTTTTTT
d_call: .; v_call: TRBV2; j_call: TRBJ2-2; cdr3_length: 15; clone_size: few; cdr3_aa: CASRGGVTNTGELFF; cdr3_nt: TGTGCCAGCAGGGGGGGAGTCACGAACACCGGGGAGCTGTTTTTT
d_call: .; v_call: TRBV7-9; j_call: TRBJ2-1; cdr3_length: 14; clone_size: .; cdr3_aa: CASSLPPYYNEQFF; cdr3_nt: TGTGCCAGCAGCTTACCGCCTTACTACAATGAGCAGTTCTTC
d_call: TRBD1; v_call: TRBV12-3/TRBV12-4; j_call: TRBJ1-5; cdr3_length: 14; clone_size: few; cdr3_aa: CASSRTGGGQPQHF; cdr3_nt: TGTGCCAGCAGCAGGACAGGGGGAGGTCAGCCCCAGCATTTT
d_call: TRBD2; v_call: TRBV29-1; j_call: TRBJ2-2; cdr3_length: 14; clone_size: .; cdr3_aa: CSVSLAANTGELFF; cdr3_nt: TGCAGCGTTTCACTAGCGGCGAACACCGGGGAGCTGTTTTTT
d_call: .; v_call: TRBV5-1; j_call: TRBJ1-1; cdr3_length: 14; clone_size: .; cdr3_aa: CASSLDSLNTEAFF; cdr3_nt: TGCGCCAGCAGCCTGGACAGTTTGAACACTGAAGCTTTCTTT
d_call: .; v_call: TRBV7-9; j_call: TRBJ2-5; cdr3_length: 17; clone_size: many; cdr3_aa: CASSPFPGPVPTETQYF; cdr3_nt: TGTGCCAGCAGCCCCTTTCCGGGACCTGTCCCGACGGAGACCCAGTACTTC
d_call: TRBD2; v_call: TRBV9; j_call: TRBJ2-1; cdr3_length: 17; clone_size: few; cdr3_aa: CASSGRTSGRQDNEQFF; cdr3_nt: TGTGCCAGCAGCGGGAGGACTAGCGGGAGGCAAGACAATGAGCAGTTCTTC
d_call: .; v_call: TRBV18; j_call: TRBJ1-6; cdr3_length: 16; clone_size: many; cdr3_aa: CASSPLESSYNSPLHF; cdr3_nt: TGTGCCAGCTCACCATTGGAGAGCTCCTATAATTCACCCCTCCACTTT
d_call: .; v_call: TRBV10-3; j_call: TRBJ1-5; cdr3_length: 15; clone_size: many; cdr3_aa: CAISGEGGSNQPQHF; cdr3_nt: TGTGCCATCAGTGGTGAGGGAGGAAGCAATCAGCCCCAGCATTTT
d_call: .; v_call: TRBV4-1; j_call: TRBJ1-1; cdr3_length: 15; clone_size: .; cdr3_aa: CASSHLQGMNTEAFF; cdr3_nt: TGCGCCAGCAGCCATTTACAGGGTATGAACACTGAAGCTTTCTTT
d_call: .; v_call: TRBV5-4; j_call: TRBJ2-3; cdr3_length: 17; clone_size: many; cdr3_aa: CASSLRFGQYSTDTQYF; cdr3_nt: TGTGCCAGCAGCTTGCGTTTCGGGCAGTACAGCACAGATACGCAGTATTTT
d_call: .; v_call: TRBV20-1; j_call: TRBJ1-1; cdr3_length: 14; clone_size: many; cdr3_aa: CSASLSTMNTEAFF; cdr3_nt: TGCAGTGCTAGTTTGTCAACCATGAACACTGAAGCTTTCTTT
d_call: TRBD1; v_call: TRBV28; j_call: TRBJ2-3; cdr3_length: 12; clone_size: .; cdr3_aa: CATWTGVDTQYF; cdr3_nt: TGTGCCACCTGGACAGGGGTAGATACGCAGTATTTT
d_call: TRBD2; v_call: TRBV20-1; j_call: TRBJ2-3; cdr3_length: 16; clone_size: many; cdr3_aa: CSAAQRGLAGTDTQYF; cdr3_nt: TGCAGTGCCGCTCAGAGGGGACTAGCGGGTACAGATACGCAGTATTTT
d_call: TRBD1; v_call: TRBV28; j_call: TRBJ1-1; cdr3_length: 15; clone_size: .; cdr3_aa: CASSPHRGIYAEAFF; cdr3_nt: TGTGCCAGCAGCCCGCACAGGGGGATTTATGCTGAAGCTTTCTTT
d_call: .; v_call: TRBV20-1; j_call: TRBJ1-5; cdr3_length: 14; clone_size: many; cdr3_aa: CSARQGRGDQPQHF; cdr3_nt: TGCAGTGCTAGACAAGGAAGGGGAGATCAGCCCCAGCATTTT
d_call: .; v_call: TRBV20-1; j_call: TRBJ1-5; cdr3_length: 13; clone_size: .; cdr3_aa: CSARGRGNQPQHF; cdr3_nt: TGCAGTGCTAGGGGGCGGGGGAATCAGCCCCAGCATTTT
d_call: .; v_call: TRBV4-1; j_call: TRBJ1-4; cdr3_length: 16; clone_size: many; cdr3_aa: CASSQRGGQLNEKLFF; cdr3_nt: TGCGCCAGCAGCCAACGGGGAGGACAGTTAAATGAAAAACTGTTTTTT